The T cell receptor beta chain described here comes from a study of T-cell memory formation after mild COVID-19. Study-wide background: Among the donors, TCR clusters were largely specific to each donor. Findings and limits, study-wide: Specificity for SARS-CoV-2 was not confirmed among the second-wave clones peaking on day 37.

TCRalpha and TCRbeta libraries used 5'RACE with constant-segment primers and UMIs. TCRdb re-analysed the 5' RACE reads in MiXCR, keeping a single row per CDR3 protein. The sample has roughly 110,000 distinct CDR3 sequences, roughly 20% seen once. This clonotype occurred a few times. No antigen is known for it. Germline V gives CDR1 SGHVS, CDR2 FQNEAQ. The length of the CDR3 is 14 residues. Trimming removed 4 bases at V and 5 bases at J, with 11 bases between. V gene TRBV7-8 combines with J gene TRBJ2-2; no definite D call. This sequence was found in a man younger than 35 who had mild COVID-19 (a few samples of this study predate the infection). Cell type and time point are not known. What was sequenced was PBMCs or a T cell subset sorted from them (not recorded which). The chain's CDR3 is CASSSFMGTGELFF. In nucleotides, the CDR3 is TGTGCCAGCAGCTCATTTATGGGGACCGGGGAGCTGTTTTTT.